Sequencing of this TCR beta chain was carried out in a study of shared clonotypes between healthy human individuals. Study-wide background: A donor's plate count was three for CD4 naive and three for CD4 memory; CD8 naive had two and CD8 memory one.

Profiled with immunoSEQ multiplex PCR; TCRdb holds only in-frame clones, not every one. Among 550,000 to 700,000 clones, less than 80% were seen once, and the ten largest hold more than 1.5%. Findings of the study overall: Against clonotypes common to all four donors, non-shared ones had lower generation probabilities. Naive subsets, compared against memory subsets, generally had larger estimated richness values.

Donors had no recently reported acute infections or vaccinations and were HIV-negative. As to this clone: The antigen remains undetermined.

Sequencing was done on a sample of memory CD4+ T cells sorted from blood. The subset is: CD45RA-negative fraction. The receptor was derived from a woman in her 30s in good health.

DNA of the CDR3: TGTGCCACCAGCAGAGGCGAGGACTGGTACCAAGAGACCCAGTACTTC. Protein: CATSRGEDWYQETQYF. This chain connects TRBV15 to TRBJ2-5; tentative D call: TRBD2 (5 bases). Germline CDR1 reads LNHNV; CDR2 reads YYDKDF (reference sequence). V was trimmed by 1 base and J by 0 bases, leaving 12 bases between them. This CDR3 contains 16 residues.